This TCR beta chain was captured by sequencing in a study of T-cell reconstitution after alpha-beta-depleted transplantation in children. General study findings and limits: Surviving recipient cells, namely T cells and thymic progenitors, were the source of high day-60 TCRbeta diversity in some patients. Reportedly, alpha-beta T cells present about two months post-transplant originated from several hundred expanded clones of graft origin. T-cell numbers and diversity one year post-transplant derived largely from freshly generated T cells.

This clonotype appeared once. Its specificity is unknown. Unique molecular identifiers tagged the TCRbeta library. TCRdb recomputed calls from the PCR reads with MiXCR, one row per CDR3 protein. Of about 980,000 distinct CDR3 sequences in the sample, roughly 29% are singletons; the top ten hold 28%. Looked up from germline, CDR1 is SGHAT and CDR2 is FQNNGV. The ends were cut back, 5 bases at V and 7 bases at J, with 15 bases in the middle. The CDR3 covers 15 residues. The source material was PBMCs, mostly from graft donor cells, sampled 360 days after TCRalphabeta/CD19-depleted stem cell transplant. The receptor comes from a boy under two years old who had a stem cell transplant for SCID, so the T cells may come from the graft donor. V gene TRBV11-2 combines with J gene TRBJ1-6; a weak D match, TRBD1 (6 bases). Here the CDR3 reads CASSGGGAANSPLHF. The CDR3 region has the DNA TGTGCCAGCAGCGGAGGGGGTGCAGCAAATTCACCCCTCCACTTT.